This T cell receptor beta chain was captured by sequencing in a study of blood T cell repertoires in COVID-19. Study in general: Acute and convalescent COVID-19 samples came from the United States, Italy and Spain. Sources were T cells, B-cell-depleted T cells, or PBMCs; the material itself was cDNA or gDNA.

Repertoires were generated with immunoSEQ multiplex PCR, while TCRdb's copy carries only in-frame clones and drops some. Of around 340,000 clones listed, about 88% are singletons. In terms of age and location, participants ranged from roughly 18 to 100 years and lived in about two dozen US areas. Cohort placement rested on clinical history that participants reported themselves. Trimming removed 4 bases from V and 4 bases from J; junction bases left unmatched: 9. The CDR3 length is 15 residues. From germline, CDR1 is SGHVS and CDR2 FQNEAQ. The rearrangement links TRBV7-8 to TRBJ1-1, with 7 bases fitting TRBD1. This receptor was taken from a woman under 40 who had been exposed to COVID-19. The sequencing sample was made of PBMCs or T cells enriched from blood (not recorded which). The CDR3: CASSSRQGVITEAFF. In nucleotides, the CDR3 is TGTGCCAGCAGCTCCCGACAGGGTGTTATCACTGAAGCTTTCTTT.